These 27 T cell receptor beta chains originate from one sample sequenced in a study of blood T cells in healthy people across ages. A second PCR, run for about 7 to 11 cycles, used a sample-barcoded 5' primer plus a J-beta primer mix. TCRdb redid the calling of the 5' RACE reads with MiXCR, one entry per CDR3 protein. This sample has about a million distinct CDR3 sequences, with roughly 48% found just once. Material for sequencing was blood. The receptors were gathered from a man younger than 40 in good health.

About this clonotype: Since a much larger clone is just one base distant, this may be a read error. The V call is TRBV12-3 or TRBV12-4, the J call TRBJ2-3; tentative D call: TRBD2 (5 bases). The CDR3 is 13 amino acids. Trimming removed 6 bases at V and 4 bases at J, with 11 bases between. The CDR3 DNA reads TGTGCCAGCAGCTACCGGAGGTCAGATACGCAGTATTTT. Protein sequence: CASSYRRSDTQYF.

To note about this clonotype: An end of the junction differs from the germline gene, which may be a read error. This rearrangement joins TRBV20-1 to TRBJ2-3; TRBD1 or TRBD2 may be the D gene (6 bases each). CDR3 length: 13 amino acids. Germline V CDR1 and CDR2: DFQATT, SNEGSKA (reference sequence). CDR3 loop: CRPRDTSTDTQNF. CDR3 DNA sequence: TGCAGACCGCGGGACACTAGCACAGATACGCAGAATTTT.

This chain links TRBV4-2 with TRBJ1-6; D not certain. Trimming took off 0 bases at V and 5 bases at J, with 8 bases between the two ends. Germline lookup yields CDR1 LGHNA and CDR2 YNFKEQ. The CDR3 sequence is 15 residues long. CDR3 nucleotide sequence: TGTGCCAGCAGCCAAGAGGGTGGGAATAATTCACCCCTCCACTTT. Protein: CASSQEGGNNSPLHF.

In this sample, this clonotype turned up a few times. The rearrangement links TRBV5-6 to TRBJ2-6, with D possibly being TRBD2 (5 bases). The CDR3 has 16 amino acids. CDR1 SGHDT and CDR2 YYEEEE come from the germline V gene. The germline V and J ends were trimmed by 4 bases and 0 bases, with 11 bases remaining between them. CDR3 loop: CASSQVRGSGANVLTF. The CDR3 region has the DNA TGTGCCAGCAGCCAGGTTCGGGGCTCTGGGGCCAACGTCCTGACTTTC.

The chain recombines TRBV2 with TRBJ1-2; 9 bases are a match to TRBD1. The CDR3 runs 14 residues. J gave up 8 bases and V 3 bases, and 7 bases lay outside the gene matches. The germline V gene encodes CDR1 SNHLY and CDR2 FYNNEI. DNA for the CDR3: TGTGCCAGCAGTGACCCTACAGGGGGCTACGGCTACACCTTC. This encodes CASSDPTGGYGYTF.

V gene TRBV7-9 combines with J gene TRBJ2-7; the D is unclear. This CDR3 region has 13 residues. With 5 bases removed from V and 6 bases from J, the gap between germline ends came to 14 bases. Germline CDR1 reads SEHNR; CDR2 reads FQNEAQ (reference sequence). CDR3 sequence (DNA): TGTGCCAGCAGCCCCCCAGGTTCTCTCGAGCAGTACTTC. It specifies CASSPPGSLEQYF.

This clonotype has more than one count but fewer than ten. The junction and the germline gene differ at one end; a read error may be behind it. The V and J genes are TRBV5-1 and TRBJ1-3, with D tentatively TRBD1 (6 bases). Germline values: CDR1 SGHRS, CDR2 YFSETQ. CDR3 length: 15 residues. For the CDR3, the DNA is TGTGCCAGCAGCTTAGGACAGAGCTCTGGAAACACCATATATTTT. Protein sequence: CASSLGQSSGNTIYF.

This clonotype was seen only a few times. This chain uses TRBV3-1 with TRBJ1-2; unclear D gene. Trimming pared 1 base from V and 5 bases from J, leaving 5 bases between. Germline lookup yields CDR1 LGHDT and CDR2 YNNKEL (reference sequence). There are 12 residues in the CDR3. For the CDR3, the DNA is TGTGCCAGCAGCCAAGCTCAGTATGGCTACACCTTC. Its protein is CASSQAQYGYTF.

This rearrangement joins TRBV20-1 to TRBJ2-1; 13 positions match TRBD2. CDR3 length equals 15 residues. The junction had 16 bases not matched to a gene; V was cut back by 7 bases and J by 13 bases. The germline V gene encodes CDR1 DFQATT and CDR2 SNEGSKA (reference sequence). CDR3 coding DNA: TGCAGTGTTGGGACTAGCGGGGCAATTAAAGAGACCCAGTTCTTC. This gives the protein CSVGTSGAIKETQFF.

A word on this clonotype: A read error may produce the germline difference seen at one junction end. The gene calls are TRBV6-5 and TRBJ1-2; D gene ambiguous. Germline CDR1 MNHEY, CDR2 SVGAGI. The length of the CDR3 is 15 residues. CDR3 DNA: TGTGCCAGCAGTCACTCGTCAAGATCTAACTATGGCTACACCTTC. Translated: CASSHSSRSNYGYTF.

The V and J genes are TRBV12-3 or TRBV12-4 and TRBJ2-5; D call uncertain. Trimming removed 6 bases from V and 1 base from J, with 12 bases in between. This CDR3 has 14 amino acids. The CDR3 here is CASRAPGFQETQYF. The CDR3 region has the DNA TGTGCCAGCAGAGCCCCAGGCTTCCAAGAGACCCAGTACTTC.

The chain has TRBV12-3 or TRBV12-4 and TRBJ1-2; 7 nucleotides align to TRBD1. This CDR3 is built from 13 residues. After removal of 6 bases from V and 4 bases from J, the junction contained 5 bases not matched to a gene. In DNA form, the CDR3 reads TGTGCCAGCAGCCCCTGGGACAGCTATGGCTACACCTTC. It translates to CASSPWDSYGYTF.

The chain is built from TRBV4-1 and TRBJ2-1; D is perhaps TRBD2 (5 bases). Trimming cost V 0 bases and J 7 bases, with 13 bases left between them. The V gene's germline CDR1 is MGHRA and CDR2 YSYEKL. This CDR3 is 15 amino acids long. In DNA, the CDR3 is TGCGCCAGCAGCCAAGAGACGGGGTACGGGAATGAGCAGTTCTTC. Amino acid sequence: CASSQETGYGNEQFF.

This clonotype was seen only a few times. Written as DNA, the CDR3 is TGCGCCAGCAGCTCTTGGACTAGCGGGGTTAACGCAGATACGCAGTATTTT. It encodes CASSSWTSGVNADTQYF. The chain carries TRBV5-1 and TRBJ2-3; 12 bases align to TRBD2. Trimming cost V 3 bases and J 4 bases; bases outside gene matches: 9. Germline lookup yields CDR1 SGHRS and CDR2 YFSETQ. The CDR3 runs to 17 residues.

J is TRBJ2-1 and V is TRBV5-1, with no clear D. In germline, CDR1 is SGHRS, CDR2 YFSETQ. CDR3 size: 12 residues. Trimming cost V 7 bases and J 8 bases, with 13 bases left between them. The DNA for the CDR3 is TGCGCCAGCGGACCCGGGTGGGATGAGCAGTTCTTC. Amino acids: CASGPGWDEQFF.

This clonotype was counted only a few times. V is TRBV14 and J is TRBJ2-1; 7 bases match TRBD2. The germline CDR1 and CDR2 sequences are SGHDN and FVKESK. Trimming cost V 4 bases and J 8 bases; bases outside gene matches: 8. This CDR3 spans 14 amino acids. Here the CDR3 DNA reads TGTGCCAGCAGCCCCTCGGGAGGAGTCCATGAGCAGTTCTTC. Amino acid sequence: CASSPSGGVHEQFF.

The chain has TRBV5-1 and TRBJ2-5; 7 bases align to TRBD1. The germline CDR1 and CDR2 sequences are SGHRS and YFSETQ. This CDR3 is 15 amino acids long. The V and J ends lost 4 bases and 1 base, in that order; junction bases with no gene match: 7. In DNA, the CDR3 is TGCGCCAGCAGCCTTACAGGGGACAGCCAAGAGACCCAGTACTTC. This codes for CASSLTGDSQETQYF.

This clonotype showed up just a few times. The rearrangement joins TRBV29-1 to TRBJ1-1, with D perhaps matching TRBD1 (5 bases). CDR3 length: 13 amino acids. Germline CDR1 SQVTM, CDR2 ANQGSEA. Trimming removed 6 bases at V and 0 bases at J, with 11 bases between. In nucleotides, the CDR3 is TGCAGCGTCCTTAGACAGATGAACACTGAAGCTTTCTTT. It codes for CSVLRQMNTEAFF.

This clonotype has more than one count but fewer than ten. This CDR3 reads CASSLVGGPLREQYF. CDR3 coding DNA: TGTGCCAGCAGCTTAGTTGGGGGCCCCCTTAGGGAGCAGTACTTC. V usage is TRBV7-2 and J usage is TRBJ2-7; D might be TRBD1 (6 bases). This CDR3 is 15 amino acids long. From germline, CDR1 is SGHTA and CDR2 FQGNSA. The ends were cut back, 1 base at V and 7 bases at J, with 17 bases in the middle.

The chain has TRBV5-1 and TRBJ2-3; D ambiguous. V lost 3 bases and J 3 bases, leaving 11 bases between the germline ends. Per the germline V gene, CDR1 is SGHRS and CDR2 is YFSETQ. CDR3 size: 14 residues. The CDR3 is CASSSPETTDTQYF. The CDR3 DNA reads as TGCGCCAGCAGCTCCCCTGAAACTACAGATACGCAGTATTTT.

The chain recombines TRBV10-2 with TRBJ2-5; D call uncertain. Trimming left V 2 bases short and J 11 bases short, with 21 bases between. The V gene's germline CDR1 is WSHSY and CDR2 SAAADI. CDR3 length equals 15 residues. CDR3 residues: CASSEGVPNYNEQYF. The CDR3 DNA reads as TGCGCCAGCAGTGAGGGGGTCCCGAATTACAATGAGCAGTACTTC.

This clonotype was observed a few times. The V gene is TRBV3-1, the J gene TRBJ2-5; 10 bases map to TRBD2. Trimming cost V 2 bases and J 2 bases; bases outside gene matches: 8. The CDR3 runs 17 residues. CDR1 LGHDT and CDR2 YNNKEL come from the germline V gene (reference sequence). CDR3 bases: TGTGCCAGCAGCCAACAAGGACTAGCGGCCTTACAAGAGACCCAGTACTTC. Protein sequence: CASSQQGLAALQETQYF.

This clonotype was seen only once. The conserved final phenylalanine or tryptophan is absent from the CDR3, which likely points to a read error. The V call is TRBV5-1, the J call TRBJ2-1; 14 positions agree with TRBD2. CDR3 size: 16 residues. The V and J ends lost 0 bases and 6 bases, in that order; junction bases with no gene match: 2. CDR1 and CDR2 from the germline V gene are SGHRS and YFSETQ. The CDR3 spells CASSLGGLAGANEQFL. The DNA for the CDR3 is TGCGCCAGCAGCTTGGGGGGACTAGCGGGGGCCAATGAGCAGTTCTTA.

This chain joins TRBV12-3 or TRBV12-4 and TRBJ2-5; D is unresolved. The CDR3 loop spans 13 amino acids. V was cut by 3 bases and J by 5 bases, with 10 bases left in between. The CDR3 protein is CASSLSAIETQYF. CDR3 nucleotides: TGTGCCAGCAGTTTGTCTGCCATCGAGACCCAGTACTTC.

The chain is built from TRBV4-1 and TRBJ1-6; D unresolved. Trimming pared 0 bases from V and 0 bases from J, leaving 15 bases between. CDR3 size: 19 residues. CDR1 MGHRA and CDR2 YSYEKL come from the germline V gene. CDR3 in DNA: TGCGCCAGCAGCCAAGAGAGGCTCGGAGATAGCTCCTATAATTCACCCCTCCACTTT. Residues: CASSQERLGDSSYNSPLHF.

The rearrangement uses TRBV12-3 or TRBV12-4 and TRBJ2-4; TRBD2 agrees at 7 bases. V lost 3 bases and J lost 4; bases outside the gene matches: 9. CDR3 length: 16 residues. The CDR3 DNA reads as TGTGCCAGCAGTTTTGGGGTGCGGGAGTGGAAAAACATTCAGTACTTC. Translating gives CASSFGVREWKNIQYF.

This clonotype showed up just a few times. The rearrangement uses TRBV9 and TRBJ1-6; tentatively, D is TRBD1 (5 bases). Trimming removed 4 bases from V and 6 bases from J, with 23 bases in between. The V gene's germline CDR1 is SGDLS and CDR2 YYNGEE. This CDR3 has 18 residues. The CDR3 region is CASSPEGTLGFGNSPLHF. The CDR3 DNA is TGTGCCAGCAGCCCCGAAGGGACGTTGGGTTTCGGTAATTCACCCCTCCACTTT.